This TCR beta chain comes out of a study of spatial heterogeneity in lung cancer. On the study more broadly: In tumor regions TCR transcript counts correlated strongly with a matched bulk RNA-seq T cell module score. General study findings and limits: Tumor mutation count correlated with how many alpha and beta TCRs expanded intratumorally.

This clonotype was seen ten or more times. The antigen is undetermined. Germline loops: CDR1 MGHRA, CDR2 YSYEKL. The CDR3 covers 15 residues. The V gene end was trimmed by 4 bases and the J gene end by 5 bases; junction bases not matched to a gene: 5. The time point here: sample taken at primary tumor resection. Unsorted whole RNA samples from tumor, nontumor lung or frozen PBMC were sequenced. Every TCR cDNA molecule bore a unique molecular identifier. In TCRdb, the 5' RACE reads were re-called with MiXCR into one record per CDR3 protein. The sample shows around 95,000 distinct CDR3 sequences, roughly 4.5% of them seen only once.

The rearrangement links TRBV4-1 to TRBJ2-1; TRBD1 matches 10 bases. This TCR came from a male donor with early-stage non-small cell lung cancer. This sample comprised lung tumor tissue, obtained at surgery. The chain's CDR3 is CASSLRQGADNEQFF. The CDR3, as DNA: TGCGCCAGCAGCCTTCGACAGGGGGCCGACAATGAGCAGTTCTTC.